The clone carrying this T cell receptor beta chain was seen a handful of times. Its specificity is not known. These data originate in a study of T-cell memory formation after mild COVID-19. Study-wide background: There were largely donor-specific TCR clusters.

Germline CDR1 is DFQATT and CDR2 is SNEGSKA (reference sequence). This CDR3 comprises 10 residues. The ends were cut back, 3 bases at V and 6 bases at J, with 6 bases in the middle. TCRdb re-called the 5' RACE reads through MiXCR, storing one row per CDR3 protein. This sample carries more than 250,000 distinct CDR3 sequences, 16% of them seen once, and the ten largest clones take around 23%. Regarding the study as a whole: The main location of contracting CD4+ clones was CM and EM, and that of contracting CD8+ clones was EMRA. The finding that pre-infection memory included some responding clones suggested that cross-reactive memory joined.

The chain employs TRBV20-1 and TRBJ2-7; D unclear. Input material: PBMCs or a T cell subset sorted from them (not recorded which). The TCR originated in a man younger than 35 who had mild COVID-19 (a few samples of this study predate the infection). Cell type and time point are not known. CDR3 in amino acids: CSASLGEQYF. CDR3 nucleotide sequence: TGCAGTGCTAGTTTGGGCGAGCAGTACTTC.